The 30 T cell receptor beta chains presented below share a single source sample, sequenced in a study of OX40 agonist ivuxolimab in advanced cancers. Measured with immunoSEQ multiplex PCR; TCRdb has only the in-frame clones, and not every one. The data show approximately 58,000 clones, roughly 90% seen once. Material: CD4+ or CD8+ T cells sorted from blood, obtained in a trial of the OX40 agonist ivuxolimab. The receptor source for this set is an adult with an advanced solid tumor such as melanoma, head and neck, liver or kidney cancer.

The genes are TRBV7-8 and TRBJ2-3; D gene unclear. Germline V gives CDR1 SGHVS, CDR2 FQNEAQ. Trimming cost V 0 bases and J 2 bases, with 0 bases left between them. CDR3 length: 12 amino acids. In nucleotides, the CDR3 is TGTGCCAGCAGCTTAGCCACAGATACGCAGTATTTT. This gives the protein CASSLATDTQYF.

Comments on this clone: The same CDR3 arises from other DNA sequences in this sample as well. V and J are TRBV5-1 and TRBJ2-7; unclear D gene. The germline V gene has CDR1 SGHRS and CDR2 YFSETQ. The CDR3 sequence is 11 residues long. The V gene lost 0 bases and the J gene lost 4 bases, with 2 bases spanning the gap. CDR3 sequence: CASSLGYEQYF. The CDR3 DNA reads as TGCGCCAGCAGCTTGGGTTACGAGCAGTACTTC.

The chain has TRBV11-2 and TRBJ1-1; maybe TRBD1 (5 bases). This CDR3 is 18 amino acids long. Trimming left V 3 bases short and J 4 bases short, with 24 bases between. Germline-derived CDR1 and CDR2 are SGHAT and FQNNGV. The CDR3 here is CASSLWGGKVDGSTEAFF. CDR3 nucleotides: TGTGCCAGCAGCTTGTGGGGGGGAAAGGTAGATGGGAGCACTGAAGCTTTCTTT.

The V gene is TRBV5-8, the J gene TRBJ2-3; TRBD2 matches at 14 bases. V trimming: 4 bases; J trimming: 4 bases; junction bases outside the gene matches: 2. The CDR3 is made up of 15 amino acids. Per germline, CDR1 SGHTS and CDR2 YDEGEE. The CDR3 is CASSGTSGSADTQYF. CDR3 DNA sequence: TGTGCCAGCAGCGGGACTAGCGGGAGTGCAGATACGCAGTATTTT.

The CDR3 spells CASSRTSGSYEQYF. The CDR3 region has the DNA TGTGCCAGCAGTCGGACTAGCGGGAGTTACGAGCAGTACTTC. This rearrangement joins TRBV27 to TRBJ2-7, with 13 bases that match TRBD2. CDR1 is MNHEY, CDR2 SMNVEV, per germline (reference sequence). Unmatched junction bases numbered 2, after V lost 5 bases and J lost 4 bases. The length of the CDR3 is 14 residues.

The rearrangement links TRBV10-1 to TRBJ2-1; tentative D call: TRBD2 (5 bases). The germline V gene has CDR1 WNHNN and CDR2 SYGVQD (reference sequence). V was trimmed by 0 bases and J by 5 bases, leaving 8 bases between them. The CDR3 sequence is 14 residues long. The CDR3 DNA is TGCGCCAGCAGTGAGTCCGGACTCGACAATGAGCAGTTCTTC. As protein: CASSESGLDNEQFF.

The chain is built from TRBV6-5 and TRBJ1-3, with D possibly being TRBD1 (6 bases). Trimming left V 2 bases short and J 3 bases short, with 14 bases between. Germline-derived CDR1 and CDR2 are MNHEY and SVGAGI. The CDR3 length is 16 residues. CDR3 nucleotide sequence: TGTGCCAGCAGTTACGCATCCGGGACATATGGAAACACCATATATTTT. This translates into CASSYASGTYGNTIYF.

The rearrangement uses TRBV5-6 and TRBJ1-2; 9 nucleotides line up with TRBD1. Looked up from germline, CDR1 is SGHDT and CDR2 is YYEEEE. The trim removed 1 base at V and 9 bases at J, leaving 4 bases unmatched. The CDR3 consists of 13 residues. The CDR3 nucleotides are TGTGCCAGCAGCTTGACCGGGACAGGGAGCTACACCTTC. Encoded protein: CASSLTGTGSYTF.

CDR3 sequence: CASSSTRLAGHSYNEQFF. The DNA of the CDR3 is TGTGCCAGCAGCTCTACCCGACTAGCGGGACACTCCTACAATGAGCAGTTCTTC. The V and J genes are TRBV7-9 and TRBJ2-1, with 11 bases that match TRBD2. The V segment lost 4 bases and the J segment 0 bases; nucleotides outside the gene matches: 8. Germline values: CDR1 SEHNR, CDR2 FQNEAQ (reference sequence). The CDR3 sequence is 18 residues long.

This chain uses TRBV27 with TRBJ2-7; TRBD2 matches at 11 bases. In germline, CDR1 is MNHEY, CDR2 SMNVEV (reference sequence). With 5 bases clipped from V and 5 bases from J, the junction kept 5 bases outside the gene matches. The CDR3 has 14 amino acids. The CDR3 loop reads CASSRTSGFDEQYF. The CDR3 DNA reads TGTGCCAGCAGTCGGACTAGCGGGTTCGACGAGCAGTACTTC.

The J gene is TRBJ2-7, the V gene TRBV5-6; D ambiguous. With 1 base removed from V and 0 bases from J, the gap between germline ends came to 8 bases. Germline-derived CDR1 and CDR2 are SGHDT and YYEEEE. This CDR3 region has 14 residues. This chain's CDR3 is CASSLTASSYEQYF. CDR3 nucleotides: TGTGCCAGCAGCTTGACAGCGAGCTCCTACGAGCAGTACTTC.

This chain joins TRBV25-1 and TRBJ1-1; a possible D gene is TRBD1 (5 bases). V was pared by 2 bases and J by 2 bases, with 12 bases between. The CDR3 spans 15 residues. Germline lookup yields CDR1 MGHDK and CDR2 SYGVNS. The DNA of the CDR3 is TGTGCCAGCAGTGAAATCTTAAGGGGTAACACTGAAGCTTTCTTT. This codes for CASSEILRGNTEAFF.

For the CDR3, the DNA is TGTGCCAGCAGCAACAGGGATAGCAATCAGCCCCAGCATTTT. It is translated as CASSNRDSNQPQHF. V gene TRBV21-1 combines with J gene TRBJ1-5; whether TRBD1, the table's D call, matches the DNA was not checked. TRBV21-1 is listed as a pseudogene. The CDR3 length is 14 residues.

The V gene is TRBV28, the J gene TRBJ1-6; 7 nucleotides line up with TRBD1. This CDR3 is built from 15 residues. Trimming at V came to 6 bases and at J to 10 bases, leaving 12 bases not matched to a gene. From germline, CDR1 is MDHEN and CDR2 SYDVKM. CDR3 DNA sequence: TGTGCCAGCAGAGCCGCAGGGGGAGGAAGCTCACCCCTCCACTTT. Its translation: CASRAAGGGSSPLHF.

This chain's CDR3 is CASSLSHFNEQFF. The CDR3 coding sequence is TGTGCCAGCAGTTTAAGTCACTTCAATGAGCAGTTCTTC. This chain joins TRBV28 and TRBJ2-1; D remains ambiguous. Per germline, CDR1 MDHEN and CDR2 SYDVKM. The CDR3 sequence is 13 residues long. V was cut by 2 bases and J by 6 bases, with 8 bases left in between.

The CDR3 reads CASSQWTSGRGETQYF. The DNA of the CDR3 is TGTGCCAGCAGCCAGTGGACTAGCGGGAGAGGGGAGACCCAGTACTTC. The J gene is TRBJ2-5, the V gene TRBV14; 13 bases map to TRBD2. The CDR3 loop spans 16 amino acids. Per the germline V gene, CDR1 is SGHDN and CDR2 is FVKESK. J lost 5 bases, V lost 3 bases, and 6 bases had no gene match.

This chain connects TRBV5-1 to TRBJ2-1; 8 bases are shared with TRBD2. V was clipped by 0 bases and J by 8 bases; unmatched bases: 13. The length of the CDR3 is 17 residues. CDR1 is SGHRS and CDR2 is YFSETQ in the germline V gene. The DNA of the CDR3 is TGCGCCAGCAGCTTGGGTGACGGGAGGGCCTCGTGGTATGAGCAGTTCTTC. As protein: CASSLGDGRASWYEQFF.

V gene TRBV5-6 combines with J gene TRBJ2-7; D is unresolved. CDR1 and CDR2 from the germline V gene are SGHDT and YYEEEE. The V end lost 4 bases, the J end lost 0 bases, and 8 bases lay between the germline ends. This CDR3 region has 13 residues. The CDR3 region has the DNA TGTGCCAGCAGCGTCGTAGGCTCCTACGAGCAGTACTTC. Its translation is CASSVVGSYEQYF. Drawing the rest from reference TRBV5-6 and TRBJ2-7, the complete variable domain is DAGVTQSPTHLIKTRGQQVTLRCSPKSGHDTVSWYQQALGQGPQFIFQYYEEEERQRGNFPDRFSGHQFPNYSSELNVNALLLGDSALYLCASSVVGSYEQYFGPGTRLTVT.

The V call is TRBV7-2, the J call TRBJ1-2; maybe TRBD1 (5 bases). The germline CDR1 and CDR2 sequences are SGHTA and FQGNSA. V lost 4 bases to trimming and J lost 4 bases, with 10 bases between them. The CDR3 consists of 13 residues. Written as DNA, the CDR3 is TGTGCCAGCAGCTACGGGGCCAGCTATGGCTACACCTTC. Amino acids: CASSYGASYGYTF.

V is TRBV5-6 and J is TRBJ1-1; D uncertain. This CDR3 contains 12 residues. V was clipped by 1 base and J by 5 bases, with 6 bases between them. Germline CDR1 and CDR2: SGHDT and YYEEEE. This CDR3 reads CASSLIPTEAFF. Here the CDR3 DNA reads TGTGCCAGCAGCTTGATTCCGACTGAAGCTTTCTTT.

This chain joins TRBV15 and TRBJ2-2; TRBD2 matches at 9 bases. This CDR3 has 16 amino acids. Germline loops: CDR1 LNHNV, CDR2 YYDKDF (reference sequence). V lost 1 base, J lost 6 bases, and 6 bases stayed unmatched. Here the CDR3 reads CATSRGSGRSSGELFF. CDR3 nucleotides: TGTGCCACCAGCAGAGGCAGCGGGAGGTCATCCGGGGAGCTGTTTTTT.

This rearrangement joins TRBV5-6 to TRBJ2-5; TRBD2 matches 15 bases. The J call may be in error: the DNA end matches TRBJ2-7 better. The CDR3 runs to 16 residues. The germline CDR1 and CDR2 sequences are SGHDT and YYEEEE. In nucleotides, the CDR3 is TGTGCCAGCAGCATTGGACTAGCGGGAGGGTTCTACGAGCAGTACTTC. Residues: CASSIGLAGGFYEQYF.

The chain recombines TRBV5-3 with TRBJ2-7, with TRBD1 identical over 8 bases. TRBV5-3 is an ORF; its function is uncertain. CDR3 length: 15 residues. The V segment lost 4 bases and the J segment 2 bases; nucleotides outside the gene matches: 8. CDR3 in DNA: TGTGCCAGAAGCACCTTCAGGGGGCCGGCCTACGAGCAGTACTTC. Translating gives CARSTFRGPAYEQYF.

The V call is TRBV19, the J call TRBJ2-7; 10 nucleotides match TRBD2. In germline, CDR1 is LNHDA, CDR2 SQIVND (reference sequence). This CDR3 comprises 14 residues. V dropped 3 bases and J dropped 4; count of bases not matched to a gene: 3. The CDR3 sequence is CASSMGLAKYEQYF. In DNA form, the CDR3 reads TGTGCCAGTAGTATGGGACTAGCGAAGTACGAGCAGTACTTC.

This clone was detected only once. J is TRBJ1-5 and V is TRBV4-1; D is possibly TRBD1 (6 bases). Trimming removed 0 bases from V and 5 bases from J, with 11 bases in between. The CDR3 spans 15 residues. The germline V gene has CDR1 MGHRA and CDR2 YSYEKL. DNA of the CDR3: TGCGCCAGCAGCCAAGATGGACAGACATATCAGCCCCAGCATTTT. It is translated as CASSQDGQTYQPQHF.

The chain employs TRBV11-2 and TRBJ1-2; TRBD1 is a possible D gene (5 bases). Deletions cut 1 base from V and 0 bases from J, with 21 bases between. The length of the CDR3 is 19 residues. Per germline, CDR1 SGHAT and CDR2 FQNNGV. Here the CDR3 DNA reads TGTGCCAGCAGCTTAGGGCGGCTTGACGGGGCAACTTCTAACTATGGCTACACCTTC. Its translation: CASSLGRLDGATSNYGYTF.

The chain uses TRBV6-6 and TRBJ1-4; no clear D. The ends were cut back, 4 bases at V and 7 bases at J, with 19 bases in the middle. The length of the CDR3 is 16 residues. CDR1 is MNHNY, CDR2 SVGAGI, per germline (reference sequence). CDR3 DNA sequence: TGTGCCAGCAGTTTCACGGGTTGGGCGGCCGGTGAAAAACTGTTTTTT. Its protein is CASSFTGWAAGEKLFF.

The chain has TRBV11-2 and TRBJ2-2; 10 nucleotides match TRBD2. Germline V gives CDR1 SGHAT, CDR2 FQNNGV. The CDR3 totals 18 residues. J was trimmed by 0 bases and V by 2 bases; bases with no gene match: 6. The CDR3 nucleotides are TGTGCCAGCAGCTTATCTGGCCTAGCGGGAGCGAACACCGGGGAGCTGTTTTTT. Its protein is CASSLSGLAGANTGELFF. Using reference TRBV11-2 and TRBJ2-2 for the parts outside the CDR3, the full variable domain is EAGVAQSPRYKIIEKRQSVAFWCNPISGHATLYWYQQILGQGPKLLIQFQNNGVVDDSQLPKDRFSAERLKGVDSTLKIQPAKLEDSAVYLCASSLSGLAGANTGELFFGEGSRLTVL.

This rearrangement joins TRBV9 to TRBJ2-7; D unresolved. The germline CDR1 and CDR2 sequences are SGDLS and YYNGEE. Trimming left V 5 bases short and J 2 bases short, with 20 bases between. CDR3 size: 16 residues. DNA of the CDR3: TGTGCCAGCAGTCCAAGTAGGGCTACTGACCCCTACGAGCAGTACTTC. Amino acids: CASSPSRATDPYEQYF.

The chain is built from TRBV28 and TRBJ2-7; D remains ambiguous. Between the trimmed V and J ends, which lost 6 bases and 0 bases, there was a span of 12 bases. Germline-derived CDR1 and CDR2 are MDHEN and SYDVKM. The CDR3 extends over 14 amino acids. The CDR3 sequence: CASRYTYSSYEQYF. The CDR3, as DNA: TGTGCCAGCAGATATACGTACAGCTCCTACGAGCAGTACTTC.